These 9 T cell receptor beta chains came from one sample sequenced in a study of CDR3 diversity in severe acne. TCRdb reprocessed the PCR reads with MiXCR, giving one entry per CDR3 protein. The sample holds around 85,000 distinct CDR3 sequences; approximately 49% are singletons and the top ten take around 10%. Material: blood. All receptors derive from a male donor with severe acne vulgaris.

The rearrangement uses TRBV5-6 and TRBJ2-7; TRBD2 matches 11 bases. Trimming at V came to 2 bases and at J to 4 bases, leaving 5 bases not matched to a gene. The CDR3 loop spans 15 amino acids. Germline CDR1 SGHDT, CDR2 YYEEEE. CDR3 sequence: CASSFALAGGYEQYF. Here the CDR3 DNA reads TGTGCCAGCAGCTTCGCCCTAGCGGGAGGATACGAGCAGTACTTC.

This chain's CDR3 is CSVELRDKLFF. The CDR3 DNA is TGCAGCGTTGAACTCCGGGACAAACTGTTTTTT. V usage is TRBV29-1 and J usage is TRBJ1-4, with D tentatively TRBD1 (5 bases). Trimming shortened V by 2 bases and J by 11 bases, and 9 bases separated the two germline ends. Germline V gene lookup returns CDR1 SQVTM and CDR2 ANQGSEA. The CDR3 is 11 amino acids. Variable domain in full (rest from reference TRBV29-1 and TRBJ1-4): SAVISQKPSRDICQRGTSLTIQCQVDSQVTMMFWYRQQPGQSLTLIATANQGSEATYESGFVIDKFPISRPNLTFSTLTVSNMSPEDSSIYLCSVELRDKLFFGSGTQLSVL.

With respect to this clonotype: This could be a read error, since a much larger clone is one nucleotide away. For the CDR3, the DNA is TGTGCCAGCGCACCGCGCCTAGCGGGCGATGAGCAGTTCTTC. It yields the protein CASAPRLAGDEQFF. The genes are TRBV7-9 and TRBJ2-1; 8 bases map to TRBD2. The V gene end was trimmed by 8 bases and the J gene end by 8 bases; junction bases not matched to a gene: 11. The CDR3 is made up of 14 amino acids. CDR1 and CDR2 from the germline V gene are SEHNR and FQNEAQ (reference sequence).

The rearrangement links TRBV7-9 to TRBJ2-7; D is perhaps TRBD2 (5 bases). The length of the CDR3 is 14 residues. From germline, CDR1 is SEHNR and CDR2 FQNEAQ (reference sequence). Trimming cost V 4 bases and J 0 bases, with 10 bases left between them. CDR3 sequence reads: CASSSGESSYEQYF. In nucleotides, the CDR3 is TGTGCCAGCAGCTCCGGGGAAAGCTCCTACGAGCAGTACTTC.

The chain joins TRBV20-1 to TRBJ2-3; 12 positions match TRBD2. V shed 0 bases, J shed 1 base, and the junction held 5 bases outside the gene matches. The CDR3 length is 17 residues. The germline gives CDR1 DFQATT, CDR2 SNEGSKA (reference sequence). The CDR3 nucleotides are TGCAGTGCTAGAGATTATGCTAGCGGGGGGGGCACAGATACGCAGTATTTT. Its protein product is CSARDYASGGGTDTQYF.

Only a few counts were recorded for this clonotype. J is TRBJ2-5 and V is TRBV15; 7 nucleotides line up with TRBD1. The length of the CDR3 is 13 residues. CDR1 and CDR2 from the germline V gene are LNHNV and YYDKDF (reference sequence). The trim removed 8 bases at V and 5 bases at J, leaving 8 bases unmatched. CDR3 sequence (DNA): TGTGCCACCTCCAAGGGGGCGGCGGAGACCCAGTACTTC. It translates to CATSKGAAETQYF.

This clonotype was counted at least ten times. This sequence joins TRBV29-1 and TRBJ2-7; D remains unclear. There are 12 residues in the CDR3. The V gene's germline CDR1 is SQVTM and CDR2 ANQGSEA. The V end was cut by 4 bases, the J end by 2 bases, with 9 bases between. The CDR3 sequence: CSVGGSTYEQYF. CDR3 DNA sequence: TGCAGCGTTGGCGGTTCCACCTACGAGCAGTACTTC.

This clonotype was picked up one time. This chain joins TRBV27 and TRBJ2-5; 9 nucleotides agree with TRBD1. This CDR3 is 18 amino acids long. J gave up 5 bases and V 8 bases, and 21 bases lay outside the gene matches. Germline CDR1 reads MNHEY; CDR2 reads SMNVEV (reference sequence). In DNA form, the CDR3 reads TGTGCCAGCTCCCCAGGGACAGGGTCGGTCGTCGGTCGGGAGACCCAGTACTTC. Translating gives CASSPGTGSVVGRETQYF.

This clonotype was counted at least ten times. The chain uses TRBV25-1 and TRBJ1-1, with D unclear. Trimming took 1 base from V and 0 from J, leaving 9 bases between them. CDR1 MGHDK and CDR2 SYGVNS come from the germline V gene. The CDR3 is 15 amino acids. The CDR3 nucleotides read TGTGCCAGCAGTGAATTTAAGAGCCTGAACACTGAAGCTTTCTTT. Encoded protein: CASSEFKSLNTEAFF.